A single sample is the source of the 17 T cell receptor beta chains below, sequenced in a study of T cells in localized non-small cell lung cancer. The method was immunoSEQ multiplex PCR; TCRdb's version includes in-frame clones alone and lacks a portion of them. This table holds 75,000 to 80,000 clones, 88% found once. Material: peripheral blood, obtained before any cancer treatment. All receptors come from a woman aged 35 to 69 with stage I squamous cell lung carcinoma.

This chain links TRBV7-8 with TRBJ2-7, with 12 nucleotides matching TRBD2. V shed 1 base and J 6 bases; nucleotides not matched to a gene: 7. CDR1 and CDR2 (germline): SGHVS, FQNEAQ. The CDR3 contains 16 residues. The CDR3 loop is CASSLGWASGGGEQYF. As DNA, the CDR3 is TGTGCCAGCAGCTTAGGCTGGGCTAGCGGGGGGGGCGAGCAGTACTTC.

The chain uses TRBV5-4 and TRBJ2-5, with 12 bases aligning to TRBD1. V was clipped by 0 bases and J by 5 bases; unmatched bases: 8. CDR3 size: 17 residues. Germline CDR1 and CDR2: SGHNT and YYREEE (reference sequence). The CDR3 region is CASSLAGGTGGGETQYF. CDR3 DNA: TGTGCCAGCAGCTTGGCGGGTGGGACAGGGGGCGGTGAGACCCAGTACTTC.

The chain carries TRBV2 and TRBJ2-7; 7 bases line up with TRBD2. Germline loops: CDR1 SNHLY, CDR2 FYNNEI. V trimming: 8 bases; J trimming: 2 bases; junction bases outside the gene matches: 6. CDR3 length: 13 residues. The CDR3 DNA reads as TGTGCCAGCGGTGCGGGGGTGCCCTACGAGCAGTACTTC. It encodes CASGAGVPYEQYF.

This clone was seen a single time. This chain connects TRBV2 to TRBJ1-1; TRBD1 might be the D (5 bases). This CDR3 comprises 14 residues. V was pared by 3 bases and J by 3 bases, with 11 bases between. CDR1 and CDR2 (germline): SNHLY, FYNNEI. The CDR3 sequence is CASSEGGGDTEAFF. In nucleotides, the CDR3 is TGTGCCAGCAGTGAGGGGGGAGGGGACACTGAAGCTTTCTTT.

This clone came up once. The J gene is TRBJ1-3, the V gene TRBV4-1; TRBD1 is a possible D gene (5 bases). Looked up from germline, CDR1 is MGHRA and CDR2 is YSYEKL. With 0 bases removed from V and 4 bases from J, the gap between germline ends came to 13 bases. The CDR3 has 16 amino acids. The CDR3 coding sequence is TGCGCCAGCAGCCAAGAAGGCAGGGCATACGGAAACACCATATATTTT. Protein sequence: CASSQEGRAYGNTIYF.

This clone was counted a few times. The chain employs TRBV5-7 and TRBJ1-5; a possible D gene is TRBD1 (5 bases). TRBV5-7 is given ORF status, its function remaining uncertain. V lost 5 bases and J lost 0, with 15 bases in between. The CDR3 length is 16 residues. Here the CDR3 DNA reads TGTGCCAGCAGTCGGGACGGAGATTATAGCAATCAGCCCCAGCATTTT. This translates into CASSRDGDYSNQPQHF.

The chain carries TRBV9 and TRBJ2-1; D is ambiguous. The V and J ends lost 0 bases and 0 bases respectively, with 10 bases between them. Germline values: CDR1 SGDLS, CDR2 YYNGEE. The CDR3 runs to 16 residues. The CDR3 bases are TGTGCCAGCAGCGTAGATGACGGGTTCTCCTACAATGAGCAGTTCTTC. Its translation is CASSVDDGFSYNEQFF.

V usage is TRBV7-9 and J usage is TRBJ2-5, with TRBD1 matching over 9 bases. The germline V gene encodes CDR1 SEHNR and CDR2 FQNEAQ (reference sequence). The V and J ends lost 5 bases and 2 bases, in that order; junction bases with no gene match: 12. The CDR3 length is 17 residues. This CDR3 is CASSQPGGQGGQETQYF. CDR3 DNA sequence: TGTGCCAGCAGCCAACCAGGGGGACAGGGCGGACAAGAGACCCAGTACTTC.

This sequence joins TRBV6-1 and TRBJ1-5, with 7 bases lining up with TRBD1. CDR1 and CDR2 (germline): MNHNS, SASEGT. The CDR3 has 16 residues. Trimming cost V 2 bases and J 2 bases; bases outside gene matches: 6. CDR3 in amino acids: CASSEPAGTGNQPQHF. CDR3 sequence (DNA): TGTGCCAGCAGTGAACCCGCCGGGACAGGCAATCAGCCCCAGCATTTT.

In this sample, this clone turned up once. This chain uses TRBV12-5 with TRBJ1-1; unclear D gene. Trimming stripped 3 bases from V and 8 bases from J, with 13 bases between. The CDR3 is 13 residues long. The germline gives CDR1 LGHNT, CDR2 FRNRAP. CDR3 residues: CASGFIGGGEAFF. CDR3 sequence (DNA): TGTGCTAGTGGTTTTATTGGCGGAGGAGAAGCTTTCTTT.

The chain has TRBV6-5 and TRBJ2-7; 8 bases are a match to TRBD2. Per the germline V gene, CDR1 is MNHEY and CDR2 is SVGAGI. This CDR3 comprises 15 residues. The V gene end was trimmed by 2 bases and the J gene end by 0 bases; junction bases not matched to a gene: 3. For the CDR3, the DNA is TGTGCCAGCAGTTACGCGGGGGGTGGCTCCTACGAGCAGTACTTC. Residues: CASSYAGGGSYEQYF.

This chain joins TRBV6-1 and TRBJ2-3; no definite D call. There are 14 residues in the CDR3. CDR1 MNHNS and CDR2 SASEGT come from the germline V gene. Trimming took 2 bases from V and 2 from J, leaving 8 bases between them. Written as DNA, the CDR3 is TGTGCCAGCAGTGAAAAGGGCGTCACAGATACGCAGTATTTT. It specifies CASSEKGVTDTQYF.

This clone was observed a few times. This CDR3 is CSVSIWTNEAFF. CDR3 bases: TGCAGCGTATCTATTTGGACTAACGAAGCTTTCTTT. The genes are TRBV29-1 and TRBJ1-1; D is unresolved. Germline CDR1 reads SQVTM; CDR2 reads ANQGSEA. V was shortened by 6 bases and J by 8 bases, with 16 bases between the two germline ends. The length of the CDR3 is 12 residues. The full variable domain, in which reference TRBV29-1 and TRBJ1-1 provide the parts outside the CDR3, is SAVISQKPSRDICQRGTSLTIQCQVDSQVTMMFWYRQQPGQSLTLIATANQGSEATYESGFVIDKFPISRPNLTFSTLTVSNMSPEDSSIYLCSVSIWTNEAFFGQGTRLTVV.

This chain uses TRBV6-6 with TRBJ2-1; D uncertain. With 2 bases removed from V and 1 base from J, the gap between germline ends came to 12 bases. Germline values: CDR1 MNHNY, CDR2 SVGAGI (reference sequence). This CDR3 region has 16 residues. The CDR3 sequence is CASSYAQRLSYNEQFF. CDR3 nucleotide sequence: TGTGCCAGCAGTTACGCACAGCGCTTATCCTACAATGAGCAGTTCTTC.

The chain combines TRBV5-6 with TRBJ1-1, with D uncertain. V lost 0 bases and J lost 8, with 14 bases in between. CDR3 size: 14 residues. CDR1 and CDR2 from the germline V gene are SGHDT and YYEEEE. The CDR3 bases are TGTGCCAGCAGCTTGGGTTCGGGAAGGGTGGAAGCTTTCTTT. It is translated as CASSLGSGRVEAFF.

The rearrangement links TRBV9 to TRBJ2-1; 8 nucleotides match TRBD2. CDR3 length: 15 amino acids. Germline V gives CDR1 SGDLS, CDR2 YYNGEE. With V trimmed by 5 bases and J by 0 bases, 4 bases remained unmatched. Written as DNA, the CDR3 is TGTGCCAGCAGTCGCGGGGGGAGCTCCTACAATGAGCAGTTCTTC. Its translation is CASSRGGSSYNEQFF.

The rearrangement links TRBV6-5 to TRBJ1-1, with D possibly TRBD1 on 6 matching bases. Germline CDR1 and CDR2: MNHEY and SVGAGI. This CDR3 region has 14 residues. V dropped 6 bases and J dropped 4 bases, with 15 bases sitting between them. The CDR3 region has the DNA TGTGCCAGCAGCCCCGGGGGGGCTATCACTGAAGCTTTCTTT. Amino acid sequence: CASSPGGAITEAFF.